The sequence of this TCR beta chain was determined in a study of blood T cell repertoires in COVID-19. Trimming cost V 3 bases and J 9 bases; bases outside gene matches: 8. CDR3 length equals 13 residues. The germline V gene encodes CDR1 GTSNPN and CDR2 SVGIG (reference sequence). This table comes from immunoSEQ multiplex PCR, and its TCRdb copy is limited to in-frame clones, with some not included. The table includes hundreds of thousands of clones, around nine tenths detected once. This chain joins TRBV30 and TRBJ2-1; 7 nucleotides match TRBD2. The clonotype comes from a woman aged 18-29 years who had recovered from COVID-19. Sample: peripheral blood. CDR3 coding DNA: TGTGCCTGGAGGGGACTACCCAAGGGTGAGCAGTTCTTC. It translates to CAWRGLPKGEQFF.